Listed below are T cell receptor beta chains from one sample, sequenced in a study of cytomegalovirus exposure and HLA in healthy donors. Sequencing used immunoSEQ multiplex PCR; TCRdb keeps in-frame clones, though not all of them. The repertoire has 99,000 or so clones, roughly three quarters of them found once; the top ten carry approximately 3.3%. Sample: PBMCs. The receptors stem from a male donor in good health and CMV-seropositive. Each CDR3 is given with its conserved first and last residue. Each record gives: CDR3 protein, CDR3 DNA, V gene, clone size, D gene, J gene. A D gene is named only where the DNA matches it firmly. Where a row states a size, it is once, few, many or the class of an expanded clone; other rows omit it.

CDR3 protein: CASSRGQENTEAFF
CDR3 DNA: TGCGCCAGCAGCCGTGGACAGGAGAACACTGAAGCTTTCTTT
V gene: TRBV4-3
clone size: NA
D gene: TRBD1
J gene: TRBJ1-1

CDR3 protein: CASSYLQGTYEQYF
CDR3 DNA: TGTGCCAGCAGTTACCTACAGGGCACCTACGAGCAGTACTTC
V gene: TRBV6-5
clone size: few
D gene: NA
J gene: TRBJ2-7

CDR3 protein: CASSQIPFQVLPSEAFF
CDR3 DNA: TGCGCCAGCAGCCAAATACCGTTTCAAGTTCTCCCCTCGGAGGCTTTCTTT
V gene: TRBV4-1
clone size: NA
D gene: NA
J gene: TRBJ1-1

CDR3 protein: CASSGTVAGSYEQYF
CDR3 DNA: TGTGCCAGCTCAGGAACGGTAGCGGGCTCCTACGAGCAGTACTTC
V gene: TRBV18
clone size: NA
D gene: TRBD2
J gene: TRBJ2-7

CDR3 protein: CASTQQTGNTEAFF
CDR3 DNA: TGTGCCAGCACCCAACAGACAGGGAACACTGAAGCTTTCTTT
V gene: TRBV5-8
clone size: NA
D gene: NA
J gene: TRBJ1-1

CDR3 protein: CATDRDPLGEKLFF
CDR3 DNA: TGTGCCACCGACCGGGATCCCCTGGGTGAAAAACTGTTTTTT
V gene: TRBV15
clone size: few
D gene: NA
J gene: TRBJ1-4

CDR3 protein: CASSLDRGDNQPQHF
CDR3 DNA: TGTGCCAGCAGCTTAGACAGGGGGGACAATCAGCCCCAGCATTTT
V gene: TRBV7-2
clone size: NA
D gene: TRBD1
J gene: TRBJ1-5

CDR3 protein: CASSQDTEAFF
CDR3 DNA: TGTGCCAGCAGCCAGGACACTGAAGCTTTCTTT
V gene: TRBV5-6
clone size: NA
D gene: NA
J gene: TRBJ1-1

CDR3 protein: CASGLGTGINQPQHF
CDR3 DNA: TGTGCTAGTGGTTTGGGGACAGGGATAAATCAGCCCCAGCATTTT
V gene: TRBV12-5
clone size: NA
D gene: TRBD1
J gene: TRBJ1-5

CDR3 protein: CAWGTENTEAFF
CDR3 DNA: TGTGCCTGGGGGACAGAGAACACTGAAGCTTTCTTT
V gene: TRBV30
clone size: few
D gene: TRBD1
J gene: TRBJ1-1

CDR3 protein: CASSLPGGGTEAFF
CDR3 DNA: TGTGCCAGCAGCTTACCAGGGGGTGGGACTGAAGCTTTCTTT
V gene: TRBV11-2
clone size: NA
D gene: TRBD1
J gene: TRBJ1-1

CDR3 protein: CASSPGRGQETQYF
CDR3 DNA: TGCGCCAGCAGCCCCGGACGGGGCCAAGAGACCCAGTACTTC
V gene: TRBV5-1
clone size: once
D gene: NA
J gene: TRBJ2-5

CDR3 protein: CASSTHGTGRREQYF
CDR3 DNA: TGTGCCAGTAGTACCCACGGGACAGGTCGTAGAGAGCAGTACTTC
V gene: TRBV19
clone size: NA
D gene: TRBD1
J gene: TRBJ2-7

CDR3 protein: CSEQGAWETQYF
CDR3 DNA: TGCAGCGAGCAGGGGGCCTGGGAGACCCAGTACTTC
V gene: TRBV29-1
clone size: NA
D gene: TRBD1
J gene: TRBJ2-5

CDR3 protein: CASRQGGVNTGELFF
CDR3 DNA: TGTGCCAGCAGGCAGGGAGGCGTGAACACCGGGGAGCTGTTTTTT
V gene: TRBV6-1
clone size: few
D gene: NA
J gene: TRBJ2-2

CDR3 protein: CASSPGNEGTSTDTQYF
CDR3 DNA: TGTGCCAGCTCACCAGGAAATGAGGGCACTAGCACAGATACGCAGTATTTT
V gene: TRBV18
clone size: NA
D gene: NA
J gene: TRBJ2-3

CDR3 protein: CASSSGLAVYEQYF
CDR3 DNA: TGTGCCAGCAGCTCCGGACTAGCGGTGTACGAGCAGTACTTC
V gene: TRBV7-6
clone size: NA
D gene: TRBD2
J gene: TRBJ2-7

CDR3 protein: CASSDYGGGQPQHF
CDR3 DNA: TGTGCCAGCAGTGATTATGGGGGCGGTCAGCCCCAGCATTTT
V gene: TRBV2
clone size: NA
D gene: NA
J gene: TRBJ1-5

CDR3 protein: CASSPRTGGTFF
CDR3 DNA: TGTGCCAGCAGCCCTCGGACAGGGGGGACTTTCTTT
V gene: TRBV9
clone size: NA
D gene: TRBD1
J gene: TRBJ1-1

CDR3 protein: CASSAGTSGSADTQYF
CDR3 DNA: TGCGCCAGCAGCGCCGGGACTAGCGGTAGTGCAGATACGCAGTATTTT
V gene: TRBV5-1
clone size: once
D gene: TRBD2
J gene: TRBJ2-3

CDR3 protein: CASSRTANTEAFF
CDR3 DNA: TGTGCCAGCAGTCGGACAGCAAACACTGAAGCTTTCTTT
V gene: TRBV6-5
clone size: NA
D gene: NA
J gene: TRBJ1-1

CDR3 protein: CASSAGGGGYGYTF
CDR3 DNA: TGCGCCAGCAGTGCCGGGGGGGGCGGCTATGGCTACACCTTC
V gene: TRBV10-1
clone size: once
D gene: NA
J gene: TRBJ1-2